This record concerns one T cell receptor beta chain sequence. This entry comes from a study of tumor-infiltrating lymphocytes in localized non-small cell lung cancer. Overall study context: The cohort mixed smokers and never-smokers, several histologies, and some post-neoadjuvant-chemotherapy samples. Tumor tissue and non-adjacent uninvolved lung came from each patient.

Germline values: CDR1 GTSNPN, CDR2 SVGIG (reference sequence). Trimming shortened V by 1 base and J by 1 base, and 7 bases separated the two germline ends. CDR3 length: 13 amino acids. Repertoires were generated with immunoSEQ multiplex PCR, while TCRdb's copy carries only in-frame clones and drops some. This table has 10,000 to 13,000 clones, approximately 86% appearing once. The source is a human donor with non-small cell lung cancer. This chain uses TRBV30 with TRBJ1-1; no clear D. Sequencing used uninvolved lung tissue not adjacent to the tumor. The DNA for the CDR3 is TGTGCCTGGAGTGCCTATGCGAACACTGAAGCTTTCTTT. Translation: CAWSAYANTEAFF. Complete variable domain (other parts from reference TRBV30 and TRBJ1-1): SQTIHQWPATLVQPVGSPLSLECTVEGTSNPNLYWYRQAAGRGLQLLFYSVGIGQISSEVPQNLSASRPQDRQFILSSKKLLLSDSGFYLCAWSAYANTEAFFGQGTRLTVV.